This T cell receptor (beta chain) was retrieved from a study of cytomegalovirus exposure and HLA in healthy donors. Regarding the study as a whole: A later analysis reportedly identified an Asian-associated ancestry cluster as carrying fewer N-insertions than the approximately 640-donor mean. Cytomegalovirus-associated status was assigned to more than 150 TCR beta chains.

A multiplex PCR was run with 60 Vbeta primers and 13 Jbeta primers. Measured with immunoSEQ multiplex PCR; TCRdb has only the in-frame clones, and not every one. The sample has fewer than 300,000 clones; under 90% are singletons. Concerning this clone: No antigen is known for it.

Germline CDR1 is ENHRY and CDR2 is SYGVKD. Trimming took 5 bases from V and 6 from J, leaving 12 bases between them. The CDR3 has 13 amino acids. This chain links TRBV10-3 with TRBJ2-3, with a tentative D call TRBD2 (5 bases). The sequencing input was PBMCs. This TCR was sampled from a girl aged 2-10 years in good health and CMV-seronegative. The CDR3 region is CAISTGNQDTQYF. The CDR3 DNA is TGTGCCATCAGTACCGGGAATCAGGATACGCAGTATTTT.